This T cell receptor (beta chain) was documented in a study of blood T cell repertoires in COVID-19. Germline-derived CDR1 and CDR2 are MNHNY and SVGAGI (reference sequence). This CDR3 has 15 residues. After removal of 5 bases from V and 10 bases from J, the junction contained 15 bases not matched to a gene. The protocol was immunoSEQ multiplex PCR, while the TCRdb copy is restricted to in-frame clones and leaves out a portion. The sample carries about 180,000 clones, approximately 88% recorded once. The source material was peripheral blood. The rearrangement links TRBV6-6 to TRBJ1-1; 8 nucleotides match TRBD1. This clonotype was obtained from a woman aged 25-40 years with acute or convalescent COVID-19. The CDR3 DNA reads TGTGCCAGCAGTAACGAGGACAGGGATGACCTGGTAGCTTTCTTT. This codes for CASSNEDRDDLVAFF.